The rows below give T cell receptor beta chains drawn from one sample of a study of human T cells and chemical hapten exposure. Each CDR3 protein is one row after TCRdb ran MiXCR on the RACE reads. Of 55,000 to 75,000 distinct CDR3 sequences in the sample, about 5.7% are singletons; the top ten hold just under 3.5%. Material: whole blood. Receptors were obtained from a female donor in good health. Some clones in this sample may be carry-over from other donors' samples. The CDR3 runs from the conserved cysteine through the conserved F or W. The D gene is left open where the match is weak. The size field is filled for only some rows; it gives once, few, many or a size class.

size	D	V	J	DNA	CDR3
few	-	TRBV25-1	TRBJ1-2	TGTGCCAGCAGTGATTACTATGGCTACACCTTC	CASSDYYGYTF
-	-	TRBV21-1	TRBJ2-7	TGTGCCAGCAGCAAACTTATTAACAGGGAAGGTTCCGAGAACGAGCAGTACTTC	CASSKLINREGSENEQYF
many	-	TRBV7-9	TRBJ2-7	TGTGCCAGCAGCTTAGGCCCGGGGACCTACGAGCAGTACTTC	CASSLGPGTYEQYF
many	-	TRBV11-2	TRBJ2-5	TGTGCCAGCAGCTCCGCAGAGACCCAGTACTTC	CASSSAETQYF
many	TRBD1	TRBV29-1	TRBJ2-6	TGCAGCGTCCGCAGGCGGGGGACAGGGGGCTCTGGGGCCAACGTCCTGACTTTC	CSVRRRGTGGSGANVLTF
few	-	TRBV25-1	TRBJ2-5	TGTGCCAGCAGCCGGCAGGGCAGGCCCGACCAAGAGACCCAGTACTTC	CASSRQGRPDQETQYF
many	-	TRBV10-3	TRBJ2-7	TGTGCCATCAGTGAGGGAAGTGAGCAGTACTTC	CAISEGSEQYF
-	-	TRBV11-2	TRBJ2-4	TGTGCCAGCAGCTTATCCGAAGGGGCGGTAGCCAAAAACATTCAGTACTTC	CASSLSEGAVAKNIQYF
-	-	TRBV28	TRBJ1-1	TGTGCCAGCAGCCGGAAAGGAGGGGGTTACACTGAAGCTTTCTTT	CASSRKGGGYTEAFF
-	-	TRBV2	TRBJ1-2	TGTGCCAGCAAATTGCAGAACTATGGCTACACCTTC	CASKLQNYGYTF
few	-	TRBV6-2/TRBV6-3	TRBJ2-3	TGTGCCAGCAGTGGACTTCGTAGCGACACAGATACGCAGTATTTT	CASSGLRSDTDTQYF
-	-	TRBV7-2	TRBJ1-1	TGTGCCAGCAGCCGATACTCGTTCGGGGGGACTGAAGCTTTCTTT	CASSRYSFGGTEAFF
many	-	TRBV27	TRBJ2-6	TGTGCCAGCAGTCCCAGACAGCACTCTGGGGCCAACGTCCTGACTTTC	CASSPRQHSGANVLTF
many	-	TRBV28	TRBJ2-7	TGTGCCAGCAGTTTGGGTAGAGCGGGTTCGGACGAGCAGTACTTC	CASSLGRAGSDEQYF
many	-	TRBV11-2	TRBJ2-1	TGTGCCAGCAGCTTCAGGCGGGACTCCTACAATGAGCAGTTCTTC	CASSFRRDSYNEQFF
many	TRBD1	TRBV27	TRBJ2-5	TGTGCCAGCAGTTTATACAGGGGGGAAGAGACCCAGTACTTC	CASSLYRGEETQYF
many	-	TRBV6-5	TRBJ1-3	TGTGCCAGCAGCTCAGACGGACCAAACCGGGGCACCATATATTTT	CASSSDGPNRGTIYF
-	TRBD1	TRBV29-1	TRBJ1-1	TGCAGCTCCAGGGGGGGGGTTGACACTGAAGCTTTCTTT	CSSRGGVDTEAFF
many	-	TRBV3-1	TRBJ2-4	TGTGCCAGCAGCCAAGAGGCCAAAAACATTCAGTACTTC	CASSQEAKNIQYF
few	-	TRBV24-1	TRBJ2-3	TGTGCCACCAGTGATACCAGGGGCACAGATACGCAGTATTTT	CATSDTRGTDTQYF
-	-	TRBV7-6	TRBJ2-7	TGTGCCAGCAGCTTAGGGGCTCAGCTCGAATACTACGAGCAGTACTTC	CASSLGAQLEYYEQYF
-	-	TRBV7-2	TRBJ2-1	TGTGCCAGCAGCTTAGCGAGAGGGAATGAGCAGTTCTTC	CASSLARGNEQFF
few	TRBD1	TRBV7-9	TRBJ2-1	TGTGCCAGCAGCAAGGGACAGGGGAGGGATGAGCAGTTCTTC	CASSKGQGRDEQFF
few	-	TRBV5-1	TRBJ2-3	TGCGCCAGCAGCTTGATTACTAGCCGAATTCCCACAGATACGCAGTATTTT	CASSLITSRIPTDTQYF
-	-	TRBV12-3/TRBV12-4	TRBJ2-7	TGTGCCAGCAGTACACAGGGTTTGGGAGAGCAGTACTTC	CASSTQGLGEQYF
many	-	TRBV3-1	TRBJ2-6	TGTGCCAGCAGCCAAGCATGGACCGGGGCCAACGTCCTGACTTTC	CASSQAWTGANVLTF
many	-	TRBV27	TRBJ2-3	TGTGCCAGCAGTTCCCGAGTAGGTCCAGATACGCAGTATTTT	CASSSRVGPDTQYF
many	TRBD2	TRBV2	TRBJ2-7	TGTGCCAGCAGTGAGCCTAGCGGGATTTACGAGCAGTACTTC	CASSEPSGIYEQYF
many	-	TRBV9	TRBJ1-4	TGTGCCAGCAGCGTTGACTCGGCTAATGAAAAACTGTTTTTT	CASSVDSANEKLFF
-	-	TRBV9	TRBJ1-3	TGTGCCAGCAGCGTAGATCAGGGCTCGAACACCATATATTTT	CASSVDQGSNTIYF
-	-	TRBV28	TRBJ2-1	TGTGCCAGCGGGACCACTAATGAGCAGTTCTTC	CASGTTNEQFF
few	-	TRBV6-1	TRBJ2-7	TGTGCCAGCAGTGATGAGGGACGTAACGAGCAGTACTTC	CASSDEGRNEQYF
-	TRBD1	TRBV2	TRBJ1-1	TGTGCCAGCAGTTCACAGGGGACTGAAGCTTTCTTT	CASSSQGTEAFF
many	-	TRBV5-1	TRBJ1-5	TGCGCCAGCAGCTTGGAGGGGTTGCCTACTCAGCCCCAGCATTTT	CASSLEGLPTQPQHF
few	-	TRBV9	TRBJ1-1	TGTGCCAGCAGCGGACGGGACGGAATAGACACTGAAGCTTTCTTT	CASSGRDGIDTEAFF